This T cell receptor beta chain was recovered during a study of T cell changes during pregnancy in multiple sclerosis (dated by TCRdb to between 2018 and 2021). In terms of the full investigation: Changes in the T cell repertoire over the course of pregnancy were examined in this study in women with multiple sclerosis.

To note about this clone: This clone's antigen is unknown. No qualities accompany the bases; no much larger clone lies one base away.

The library was obtained by the immunoSEQ multiplex PCR assay. TCRdb obtained this table from immuneACCESS and retained in-frame rearrangements with V and J assigned. These tables miss some clones; where compared with another copy, unresolved V genes account for less than half of the shortfall, and the remainder is unexplained. The sample table records 90,000 to 150,000 clones; approximately 95% of these occur just once. Roughly 5.7% of the sample rests with the top ten. Trimmed from V: 8 bases; trimmed from J: 1 base; junction bases lacking a gene match: 4. CDR1 SNHLY and CDR2 FYNNEI were looked up in the germline V gene. The CDR3 contains 14 residues, cysteine and phenylalanine counted. Only the CDR3 DNA is retained, 42 bases long and in frame from the first base.

The receptor's source is a female donor with multiple sclerosis, enrolled in a pregnancy study. The V and J genes are TRBV2 and TRBJ2-2; 7 junctional bases match TRBD2. The sample in question was peripheral blood, obtained before pregnancy. At the DNA level, the sequence is TGTGCCAGCCGGGGAGGGAGGAACACCGGGGAGCTGTTTTTT. Translated, this gives CASRGGRNTGELFF.